These 21 T cell receptor beta chains were sequenced from one sample in a study of T-cell reconstitution after alpha-beta-depleted transplantation in children. Unique molecular identifiers were built into the TCRbeta library. TCRdb analysed the PCR reads with MiXCR anew, one entry per CDR3 protein. The table has about 250,000 distinct CDR3 sequences, more than 20% seen once; the top ten hold 4.5% to 5.5%. The material was PBMCs, mostly from graft donor cells, obtained 360 days after TCRalphabeta/CD19-depleted stem cell transplant. Source of these receptors: a female patient aged 2-10 years who had a stem cell transplant for congenital amegakaryocytic thrombocytopenia, so the T cells may come from the graft donor.

A few counts support this clonotype. The CDR3 sequence is CSASQGWEDEQFF. As DNA, the CDR3 is TGCAGTGCTAGTCAGGGCTGGGAGGATGAGCAGTTCTTC. The chain links TRBV20-1 to TRBJ2-1, with a weak D call TRBD2 (6 bases). Trimming pared 3 bases from V and 8 bases from J, leaving 14 bases between. Germline V gene lookup returns CDR1 DFQATT and CDR2 SNEGSKA (reference sequence). CDR3 length: 13 amino acids.

This clonotype was counted between two and nine times. The gene calls are TRBV5-1 and TRBJ2-7, with 8 bases matching TRBD1. V shed 7 bases, J shed 7 bases, and the junction held 16 bases outside the gene matches. The CDR3 sequence is 15 residues long. Germline-derived CDR1 and CDR2 are SGHRS and YFSETQ. The CDR3 nucleotides are TGCGCCAGCCACACAGGGGGGACAGGTCTAGAAGAGCAGTACTTC. Translating gives CASHTGGTGLEEQYF.

V gene TRBV7-9 combines with J gene TRBJ1-4; unclear D gene. Deletions cut 6 bases from V and 7 bases from J, with 12 bases between. Germline CDR1 reads SEHNR; CDR2 reads FQNEAQ (reference sequence). The CDR3 sequence is 13 residues long. In DNA form, the CDR3 reads TGTGCCAGCAGGTCGGATTCGGGTGAAAAACTGTTTTTT. This translates into CASRSDSGEKLFF.

This chain connects TRBV7-2 to TRBJ1-2; D is undetermined. Germline V gives CDR1 SGHTA, CDR2 FQGNSA. Trimming left V 3 bases short and J 4 bases short, with 6 bases between. The CDR3 covers 12 residues. CDR3 amino acids: CASSFSFYGYTF. The CDR3 coding sequence is TGTGCCAGCAGCTTTTCTTTCTATGGCTACACCTTC.

This clonotype was observed many times. V and J are TRBV4-1 and TRBJ2-5; D unresolved. Trimming took off 1 base at V and 5 bases at J, with 8 bases between the two ends. The CDR3 totals 13 residues. Germline CDR1 is MGHRA and CDR2 is YSYEKL. The CDR3 protein is CASSQVVMETQYF. The CDR3 region has the DNA TGCGCCAGCAGCCAAGTTGTAATGGAGACCCAGTACTTC.

The chain links TRBV20-1 to TRBJ2-7, with D perhaps TRBD1 (5 bases). There are 16 residues in the CDR3. Germline V gene sequence: CDR1 DFQATT, CDR2 SNEGSKA (reference sequence). V lost 6 bases and J lost 0, with 21 bases in between. The CDR3, as DNA: TGCAGTGCGAACTCAGCGATCGAGACAGTCTCCTACGAGCAGTACTTC. Translation: CSANSAIETVSYEQYF.

The chain carries TRBV4-2 and TRBJ2-6; D possibly corresponds to TRBD1 (6 bases). CDR3 size: 16 residues. Trimming cost V 4 bases and J 2 bases, with 12 bases left between them. Germline lookup yields CDR1 LGHNA and CDR2 YNFKEQ. The CDR3: CASSLQGDPGANVLTF. The CDR3 coding sequence is TGTGCCAGCAGCCTACAGGGAGATCCTGGGGCCAACGTCCTGACTTTC.

The J gene is TRBJ2-2, the V gene TRBV20-1; D might be TRBD2 (6 bases). From germline, CDR1 is DFQATT and CDR2 SNEGSKA (reference sequence). The germline V and J ends were trimmed by 3 bases and 0 bases, with 11 bases remaining between them. This CDR3 spans 15 amino acids. As DNA, the CDR3 is TGCAGTGCTAGTTCGGGGGAGACGAACACCGGGGAGCTGTTTTTT. This encodes CSASSGETNTGELFF.

This chain links TRBV6-2 or TRBV6-3 with TRBJ2-1, with 12 bases lining up with TRBD2. Germline values: CDR1 MNHEY, CDR2 SVGEGT. Losses at the gene ends were 4 bases for V and 5 bases for J; bases not matched to a gene: 12. This CDR3 spans 18 amino acids. CDR3 residues: CASSSSFGGLAGNNEQFF. CDR3 DNA: TGTGCCAGCAGTTCCTCCTTTGGCGGACTAGCGGGGAACAATGAGCAGTTCTTC.

This clonotype appeared a few times. The chain uses TRBV28 and TRBJ1-3; D perhaps matches TRBD1 (5 bases). With 0 bases removed from V and 0 bases from J, the gap between germline ends came to 6 bases. Germline values: CDR1 MDHEN, CDR2 SYDVKM. This CDR3 region has 15 residues. The CDR3 protein is CASSLWGTSGNTIYF. Written as DNA, the CDR3 is TGTGCCAGCAGTTTATGGGGGACCTCTGGAAACACCATATATTTT.

The CDR3 loop reads CASSTLQGAPPSEQYF. For the CDR3, the DNA is TGTGCCAGCAGCACGTTACAGGGGGCCCCCCCCTCCGAGCAGTACTTC. The chain has TRBV7-9 and TRBJ2-7, with TRBD1 matching over 9 bases. Trimming removed 5 bases from V and 6 bases from J; junction bases left unmatched: 14. Germline assignment: CDR1 SEHNR and CDR2 FQNEAQ (reference sequence). CDR3 length equals 16 residues.

In this sample, this clonotype turned up a few times. The chain carries TRBV6-1 and TRBJ2-5; 7 bases line up with TRBD1. V gave up 6 bases and J gave up 2 bases; unmatched junction bases: 9. There are 15 residues in the CDR3. Germline-derived CDR1 and CDR2 are MNHNS and SASEGT. The CDR3 spells CASRDRQGRQETQYF. The DNA for the CDR3 is TGTGCCAGCAGAGATAGACAGGGAAGGCAAGAGACCCAGTACTTC.

This clonotype was counted between two and nine times. This sequence joins TRBV12-3 or TRBV12-4 and TRBJ2-1; no definite D call. The CDR3 is made up of 14 amino acids. Between the trimmed V and J ends, which lost 3 bases and 8 bases, there was a span of 14 bases. CDR3 in DNA: TGTGCCAGCAGTTTTTCCCGGTTTCGGGATGAGCAGTTCTTC. Translation gives CASSFSRFRDEQFF.

V and J are TRBV5-1 and TRBJ2-1; a possible D gene is TRBD2 (5 bases). V was pared by 0 bases and J by 7 bases, with 14 bases between. This CDR3 spans 15 amino acids. Looked up from germline, CDR1 is SGHRS and CDR2 is YFSETQ. CDR3 sequence (DNA): TGCGCCAGCAGCTTGGTGGGAGATGTATGGAATGAGCAGTTCTTC. Its protein product is CASSLVGDVWNEQFF.

This rearrangement joins TRBV28 to TRBJ1-5, with unresolved D. V lost 8 bases to trimming and J lost 4 bases, with 9 bases between them. From germline, CDR1 is MDHEN and CDR2 SYDVKM. The CDR3 length is 12 residues. The CDR3 DNA sequence: TGTGCCAGCGCACCCCCGAATCAGCCCCAGCATTTT. It translates to CASAPPNQPQHF.

This rearrangement joins TRBV14 to TRBJ1-4; TRBD1 agrees at 8 bases. The CDR3 runs to 15 residues. V was clipped by 4 bases and J by 8 bases; unmatched bases: 9. From germline, CDR1 is SGHDN and CDR2 FVKESK. CDR3 DNA sequence: TGTGCCAGCAGCCCTTTGGGACAGGCCGCCGAAAAACTGTTTTTT. Encoded protein: CASSPLGQAAEKLFF.

This clonotype was found a few times. The chain carries TRBV30 and TRBJ2-3, with 9 bases lining up with TRBD2. CDR3 length: 16 amino acids. The germline V gene encodes CDR1 GTSNPN and CDR2 SVGIG (reference sequence). The V gene end was trimmed by 2 bases and the J gene end by 3 bases; junction bases not matched to a gene: 9. In DNA form, the CDR3 reads TGTGCCTGGAGTCATAGGCTAGCGGGATCTACAGATACGCAGTATTTT. It translates to CAWSHRLAGSTDTQYF.

The gene calls are TRBV28 and TRBJ1-2, with 7 positions matching TRBD1. This CDR3 spans 14 amino acids. Germline CDR1 reads MDHEN; CDR2 reads SYDVKM. The V segment lost 6 bases and the J segment 5 bases; nucleotides outside the gene matches: 9. CDR3 protein: CASRVQGRYYGYTF. CDR3 bases: TGTGCCAGCAGAGTACAGGGGAGGTATTATGGCTACACCTTC.

This clonotype has more than one count but fewer than ten. The CDR3: CASSEEGRPTDTQYF. In nucleotides, the CDR3 is TGTGCCAGCAGTGAAGAGGGCAGACCCACAGATACGCAGTATTTT. The genes are TRBV2 and TRBJ2-3; no clear D gene. V lost 1 base, J lost 2 bases, and 10 bases lay in between. Germline assignment: CDR1 SNHLY and CDR2 FYNNEI. The CDR3 runs to 15 residues.

This chain joins TRBV20-1 and TRBJ2-2, with D maybe TRBD2 (6 bases). The germline V and J ends were trimmed by 7 bases and 2 bases, with 11 bases remaining between them. CDR3 length: 13 amino acids. The germline CDR1 and CDR2 sequences are DFQATT and SNEGSKA (reference sequence). CDR3 DNA sequence: TGCAGTGTGAGGCGGGGTAACACCGGGGAGCTGTTTTTT. Translated, it gives CSVRRGNTGELFF.

This CDR3 reads CASSSAGTGPYEQYF. The DNA for the CDR3 is TGTGCCAGCAGTTCCGCCGGGACAGGGCCCTACGAGCAGTACTTC. The V call is TRBV12-3 or TRBV12-4, the J call TRBJ2-7; TRBD1 matches at 9 bases. V was pared by 4 bases and J by 2 bases, with 6 bases of the junction left unmatched. This CDR3 is 15 amino acids long.